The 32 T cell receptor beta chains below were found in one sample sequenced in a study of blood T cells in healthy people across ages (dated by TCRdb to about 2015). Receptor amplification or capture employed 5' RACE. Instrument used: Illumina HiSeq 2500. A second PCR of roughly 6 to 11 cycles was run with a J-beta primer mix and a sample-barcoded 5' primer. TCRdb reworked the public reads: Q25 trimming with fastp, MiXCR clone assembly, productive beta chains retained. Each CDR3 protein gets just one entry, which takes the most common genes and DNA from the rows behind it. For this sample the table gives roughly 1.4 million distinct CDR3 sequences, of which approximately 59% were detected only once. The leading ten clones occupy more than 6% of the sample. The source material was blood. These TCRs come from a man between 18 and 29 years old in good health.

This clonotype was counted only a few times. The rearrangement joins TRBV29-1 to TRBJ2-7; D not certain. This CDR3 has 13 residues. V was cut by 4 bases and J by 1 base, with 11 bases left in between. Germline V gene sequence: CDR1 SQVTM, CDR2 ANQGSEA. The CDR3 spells CSVGIASSYEQYF. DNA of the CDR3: TGCAGCGTTGGTATTGCTAGTTCCTACGAGCAGTACTTC.

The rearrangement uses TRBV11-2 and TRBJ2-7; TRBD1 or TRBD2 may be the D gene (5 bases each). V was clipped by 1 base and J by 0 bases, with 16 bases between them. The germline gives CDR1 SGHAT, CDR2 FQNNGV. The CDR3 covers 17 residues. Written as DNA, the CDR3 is TGTGCCAGCAGCTTAGGCGAGGGGCCCACCTTCTCCTACGAGCAGTACTTC. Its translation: CASSLGEGPTFSYEQYF.

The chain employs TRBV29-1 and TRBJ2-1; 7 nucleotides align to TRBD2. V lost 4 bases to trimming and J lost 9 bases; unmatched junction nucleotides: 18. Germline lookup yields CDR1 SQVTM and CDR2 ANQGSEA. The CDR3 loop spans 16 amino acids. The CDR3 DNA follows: TGCAGCGTTGTCTGGGAGGGGAGTGGGGATTTGGGTGAGCAGTTCTTC. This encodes CSVVWEGSGDLGEQFF.

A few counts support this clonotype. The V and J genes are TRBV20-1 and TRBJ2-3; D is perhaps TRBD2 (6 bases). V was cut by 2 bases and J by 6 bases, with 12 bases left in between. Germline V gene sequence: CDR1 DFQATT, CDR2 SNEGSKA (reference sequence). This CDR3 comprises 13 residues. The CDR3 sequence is CSARFYGGDTQYF. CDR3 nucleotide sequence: TGCAGTGCTAGATTTTACGGAGGGGATACGCAGTATTTT.

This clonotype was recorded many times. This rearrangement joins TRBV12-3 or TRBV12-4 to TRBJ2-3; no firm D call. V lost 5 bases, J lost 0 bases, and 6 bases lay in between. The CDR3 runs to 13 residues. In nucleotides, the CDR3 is TGTGCCAGCAGTGTCTCTAGCACAGATACGCAGTATTTT. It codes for CASSVSSTDTQYF.

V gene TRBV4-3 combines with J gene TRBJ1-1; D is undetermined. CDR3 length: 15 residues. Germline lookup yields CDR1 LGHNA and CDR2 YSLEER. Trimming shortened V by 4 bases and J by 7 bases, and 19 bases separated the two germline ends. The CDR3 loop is CASSPLRADLIEAFF. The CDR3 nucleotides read TGCGCCAGCAGCCCACTCCGGGCAGACCTGATTGAAGCTTTCTTT.

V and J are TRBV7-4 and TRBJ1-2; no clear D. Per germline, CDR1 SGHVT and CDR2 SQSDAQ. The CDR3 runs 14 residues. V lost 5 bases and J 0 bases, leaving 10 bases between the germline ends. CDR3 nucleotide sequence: TGTGCCAGCAGCCTTCCCCCTACTAACTATGGCTACACCTTC. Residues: CASSLPPTNYGYTF.

The CDR3: CATSRGAAQPQHF. CDR3 bases: TGTGCCACCAGCAGAGGCGCGGCTCAGCCCCAGCATTTT. The chain recombines TRBV15 with TRBJ1-5; D unclear. CDR1 LNHNV and CDR2 YYDKDF come from the germline V gene (reference sequence). V was clipped by 1 base and J by 6 bases, with 7 bases between them. The CDR3 sequence is 13 residues long.

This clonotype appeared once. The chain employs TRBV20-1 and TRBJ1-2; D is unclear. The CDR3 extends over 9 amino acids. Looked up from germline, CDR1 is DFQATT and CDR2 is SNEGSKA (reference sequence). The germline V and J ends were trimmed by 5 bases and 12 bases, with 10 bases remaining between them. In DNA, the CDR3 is TGCAGTGCTGAGAGGACCGACACCTTC. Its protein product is CSAERTDTF.

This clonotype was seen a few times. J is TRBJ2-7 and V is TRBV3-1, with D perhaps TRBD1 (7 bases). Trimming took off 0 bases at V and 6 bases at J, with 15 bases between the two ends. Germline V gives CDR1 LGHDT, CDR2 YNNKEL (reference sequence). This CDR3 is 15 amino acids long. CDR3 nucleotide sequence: TGTGCCAGCAGCCAAGATTCAGGGGGGTCGCGCGAGCAGTACTTC. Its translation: CASSQDSGGSREQYF.

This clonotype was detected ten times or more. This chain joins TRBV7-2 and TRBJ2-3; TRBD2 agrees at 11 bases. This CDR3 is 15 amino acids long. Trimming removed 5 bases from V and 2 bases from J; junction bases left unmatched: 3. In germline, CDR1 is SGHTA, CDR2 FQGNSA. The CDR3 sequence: CASSMGLADTDTQYF. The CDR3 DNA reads TGTGCCAGCAGCATGGGACTAGCGGACACAGATACGCAGTATTTT.

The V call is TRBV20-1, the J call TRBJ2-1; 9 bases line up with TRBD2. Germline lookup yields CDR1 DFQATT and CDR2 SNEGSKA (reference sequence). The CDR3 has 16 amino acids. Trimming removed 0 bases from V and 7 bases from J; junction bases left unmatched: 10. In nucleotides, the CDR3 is TGCAGTGCTAGAGATTTTCCAGCGGGAGGAAGGAATGAGCAGTTCTTC. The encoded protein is CSARDFPAGGRNEQFF.

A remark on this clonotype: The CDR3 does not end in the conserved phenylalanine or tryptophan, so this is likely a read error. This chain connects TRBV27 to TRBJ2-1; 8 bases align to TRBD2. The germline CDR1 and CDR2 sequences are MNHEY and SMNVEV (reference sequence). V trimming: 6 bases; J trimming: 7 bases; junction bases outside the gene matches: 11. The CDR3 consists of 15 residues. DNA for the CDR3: TGTGCCAGCAGCCCCTTAGCGGGAATAAGTAATGAGCAGTTCTTA. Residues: CASSPLAGISNEQFL.

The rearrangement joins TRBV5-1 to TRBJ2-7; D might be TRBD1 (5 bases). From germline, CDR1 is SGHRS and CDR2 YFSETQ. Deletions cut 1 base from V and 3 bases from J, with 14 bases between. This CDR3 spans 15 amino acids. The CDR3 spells CASSLRAGNFYEQYF. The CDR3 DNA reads TGCGCCAGCAGCTTGCGGGCAGGGAACTTCTACGAGCAGTACTTC.

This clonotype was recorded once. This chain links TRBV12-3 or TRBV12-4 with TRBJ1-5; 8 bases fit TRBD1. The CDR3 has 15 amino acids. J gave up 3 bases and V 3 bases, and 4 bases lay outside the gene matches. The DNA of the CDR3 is TGTGCCAGCAGTTTCAGACAGGGGAACAATCAGCCCCAGCATTTT. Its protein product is CASSFRQGNNQPQHF.

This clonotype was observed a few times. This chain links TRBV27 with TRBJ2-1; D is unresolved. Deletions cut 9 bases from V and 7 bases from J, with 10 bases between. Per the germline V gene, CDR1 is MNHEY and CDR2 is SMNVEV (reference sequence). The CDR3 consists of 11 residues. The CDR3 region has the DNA TGTGCCAGTTGGATGGGTAATGAGCAGTTCTTC. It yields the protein CASWMGNEQFF.

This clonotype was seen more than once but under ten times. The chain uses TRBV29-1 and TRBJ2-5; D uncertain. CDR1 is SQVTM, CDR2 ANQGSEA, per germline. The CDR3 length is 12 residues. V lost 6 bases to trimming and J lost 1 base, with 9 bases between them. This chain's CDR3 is CSVWESQETQYF. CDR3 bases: TGCAGCGTCTGGGAATCCCAAGAGACCCAGTACTTC. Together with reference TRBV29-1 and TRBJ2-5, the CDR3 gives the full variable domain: SAVISQKPSRDICQRGTSLTIQCQVDSQVTMMFWYRQQPGQSLTLIATANQGSEATYESGFVIDKFPISRPNLTFSTLTVSNMSPEDSSIYLCSVWESQETQYFGPGTRLLVL.

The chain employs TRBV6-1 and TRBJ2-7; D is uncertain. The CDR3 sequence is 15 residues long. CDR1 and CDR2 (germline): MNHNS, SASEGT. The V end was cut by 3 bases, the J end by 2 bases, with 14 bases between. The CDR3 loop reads CASSDPGRITYEQYF. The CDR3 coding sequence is TGTGCCAGCAGTGATCCTGGGCGGATCACCTACGAGCAGTACTTC.

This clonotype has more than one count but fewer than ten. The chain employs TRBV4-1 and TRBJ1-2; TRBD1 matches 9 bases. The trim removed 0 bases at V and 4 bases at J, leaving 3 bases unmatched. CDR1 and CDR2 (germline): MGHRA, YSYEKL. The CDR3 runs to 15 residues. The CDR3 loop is CASSQDEGQGYGYTF. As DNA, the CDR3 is TGCGCCAGCAGCCAAGATGAGGGACAGGGCTATGGCTACACCTTC.

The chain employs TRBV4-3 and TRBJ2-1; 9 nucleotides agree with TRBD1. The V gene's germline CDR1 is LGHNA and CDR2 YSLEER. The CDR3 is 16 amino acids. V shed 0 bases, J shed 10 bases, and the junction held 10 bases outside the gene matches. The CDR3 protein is CASSQEEGTGYGEQFF. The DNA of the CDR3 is TGCGCCAGCAGCCAAGAGGAGGGGACAGGGTATGGAGAGCAGTTCTTC.

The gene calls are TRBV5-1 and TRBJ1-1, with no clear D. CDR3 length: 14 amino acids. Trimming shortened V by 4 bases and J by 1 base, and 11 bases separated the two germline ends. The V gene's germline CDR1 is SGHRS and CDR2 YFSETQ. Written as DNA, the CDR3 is TGCGCCAGCAGCCGTGGGCCGGGGAACACTGAAGCTTTCTTT. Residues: CASSRGPGNTEAFF.

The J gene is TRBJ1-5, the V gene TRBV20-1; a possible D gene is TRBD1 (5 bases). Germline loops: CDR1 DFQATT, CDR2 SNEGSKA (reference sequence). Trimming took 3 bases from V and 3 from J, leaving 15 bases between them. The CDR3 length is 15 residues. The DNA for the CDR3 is TGCAGTGCTAGTCCGGGGCAGGGAGTCAATCAGCCCCAGCATTTT. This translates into CSASPGQGVNQPQHF.

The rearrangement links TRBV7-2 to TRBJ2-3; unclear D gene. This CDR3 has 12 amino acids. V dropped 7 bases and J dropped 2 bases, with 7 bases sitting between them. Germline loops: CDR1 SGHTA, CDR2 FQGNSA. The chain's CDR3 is CASTPDTDTQYF. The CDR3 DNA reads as TGTGCCAGCACCCCTGACACAGATACGCAGTATTTT. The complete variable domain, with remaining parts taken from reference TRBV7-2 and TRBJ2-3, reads GAGVSQSPSNKVTEKGKDVELRCDPISGHTALYWYRQSLGQGLEFLIYFQGNSAPDKSGLPSDRFSAERTGGSVSTLTIQRTQQEDSAVYLCASTPDTDTQYFGPGTRLTVL.

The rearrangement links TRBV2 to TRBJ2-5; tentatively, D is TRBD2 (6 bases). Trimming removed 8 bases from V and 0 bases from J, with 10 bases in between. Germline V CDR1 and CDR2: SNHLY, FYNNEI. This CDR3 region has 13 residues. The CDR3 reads CASVGGYQETQYF. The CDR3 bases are TGTGCCAGCGTTGGGGGGTACCAAGAGACCCAGTACTTC.

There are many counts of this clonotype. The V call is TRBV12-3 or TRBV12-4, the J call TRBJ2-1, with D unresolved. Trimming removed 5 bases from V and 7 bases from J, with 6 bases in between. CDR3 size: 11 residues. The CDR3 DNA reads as TGTGCCAGCAGTCGGCCGAATGAGCAGTTCTTC. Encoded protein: CASSRPNEQFF.

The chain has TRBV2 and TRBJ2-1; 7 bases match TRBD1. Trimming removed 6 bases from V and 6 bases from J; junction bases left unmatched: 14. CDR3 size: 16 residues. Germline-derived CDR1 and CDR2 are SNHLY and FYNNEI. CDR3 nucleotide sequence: TGTGCCAGCAGGGTAGGGTCGACAGGGTTCGTCAATGAGCAGTTCTTC. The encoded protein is CASRVGSTGFVNEQFF.

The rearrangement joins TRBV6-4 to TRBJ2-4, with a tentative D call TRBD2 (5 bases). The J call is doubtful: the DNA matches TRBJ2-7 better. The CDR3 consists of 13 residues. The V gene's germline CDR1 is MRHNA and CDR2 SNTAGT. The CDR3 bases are TGTGCCCCCTACTCGGGGTGTATGTACGAGCAGTACTTC. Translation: CAPYSGCMYEQYF.

CDR3 loop: CASSQEPLGGGGDTQYF. The CDR3 bases are TGCGCCAGCAGCCAAGAGCCCCTTGGGGGGGGAGGGGATACGCAGTATTTT. The chain joins TRBV4-1 to TRBJ2-3, with 7 positions matching TRBD2. Germline CDR1 and CDR2: MGHRA and YSYEKL. The CDR3 loop spans 17 amino acids. The ends lost 0 bases at V and 6 bases at J; junction bases unmatched: 12.

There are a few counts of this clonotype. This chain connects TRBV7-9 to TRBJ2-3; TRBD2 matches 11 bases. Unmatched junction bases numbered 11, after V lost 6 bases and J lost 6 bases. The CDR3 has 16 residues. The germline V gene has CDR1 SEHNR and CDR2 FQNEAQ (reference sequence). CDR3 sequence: CASSNIAGGLLDTQYF. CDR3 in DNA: TGTGCCAGCAGTAACATAGCGGGAGGGCTGCTCGATACGCAGTATTTT.

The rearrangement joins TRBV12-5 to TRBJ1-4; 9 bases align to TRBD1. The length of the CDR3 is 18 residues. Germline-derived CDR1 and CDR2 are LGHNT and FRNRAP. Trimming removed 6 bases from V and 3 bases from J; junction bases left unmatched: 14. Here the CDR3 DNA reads TGTGCTAGTGGGGAAGGAGGGACAGGGAGTAGGGCTAATGAAAAACTGTTTTTT. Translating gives CASGEGGTGSRANEKLFF.

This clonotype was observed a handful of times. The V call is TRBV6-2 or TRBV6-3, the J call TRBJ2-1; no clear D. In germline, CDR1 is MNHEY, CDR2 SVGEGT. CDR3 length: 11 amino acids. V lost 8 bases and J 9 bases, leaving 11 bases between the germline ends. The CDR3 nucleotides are TGTGCCAGCGCCCAGATAATTGAGCAGTTCTTC. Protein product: CASAQIIEQFF.

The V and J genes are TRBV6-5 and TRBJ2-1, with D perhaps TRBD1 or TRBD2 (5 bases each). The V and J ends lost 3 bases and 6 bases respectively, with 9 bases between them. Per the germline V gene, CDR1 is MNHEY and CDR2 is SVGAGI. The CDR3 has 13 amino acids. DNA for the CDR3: TGTGCCAGCAGTTATGCCGGGGCCAATGAGCAGTTCTTC. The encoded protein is CASSYAGANEQFF.